The clone carrying this TCR beta chain was seen at least ten times. Its antigen is not identified. Trimming removed 0 bases from V and 3 bases from J, with 14 bases in between. Per germline, CDR1 DFQATT and CDR2 SNEGSKA (reference sequence). The CDR3 covers 15 residues. This sample was included in a study of Graves' ophthalmopathy and Graves' hyperthyroidism. At the level of the study: Investigators collected peripheral blood at initial diagnosis, before any treatment was given. Findings and limits, study-wide: The majority of expanded thyroid clonotypes above 0.001 frequency also occurred in blood.

The study amplified TCR beta CDR3 regions using RNA transcripts. Second-round multiplex PCR came after a first-round RT-PCR that employed HTBI primers. TCRdb re-called the multiplex PCR reads through MiXCR, storing one row per CDR3 protein. The repertoire holds roughly 500,000 distinct CDR3 sequences, with under 15% as singletons. The chain couples TRBV20-1 to TRBJ1-1; D remains ambiguous. This TCR came from a young woman with Graves' ophthalmopathy. Source material: blood. This CDR3 is CSARERSSRDTEAFF. CDR3 coding DNA: TGCAGTGCTAGAGAAAGATCTAGTAGGGACACTGAAGCTTTCTTT.